The 19 T cell receptor beta chains given below trace back to one sample, sequenced in a study of T cell changes during pregnancy in multiple sclerosis. Profiling relied on immunoSEQ multiplex PCR, and the TCRdb table lists in-frame clones only, not all of them. The table includes some 80,000 clones, more than 80% detected once. Source: peripheral blood, taken in the first trimester of pregnancy. The receptors were sampled from a female donor in good health, enrolled as a control in a pregnancy study.

J is TRBJ2-3 and V is TRBV27, with TRBD2 matching over 7 bases. CDR3 length: 16 amino acids. V shed 5 bases, J shed 6 bases, and the junction held 14 bases outside the gene matches. Germline CDR1 is MNHEY and CDR2 is SMNVEV (reference sequence). CDR3 protein: CASSQDRVAGLDTQYF. CDR3 in DNA: TGTGCCAGCAGTCAAGATAGGGTAGCGGGCCTCGATACGCAGTATTTT.

The chain has TRBV10-1 and TRBJ2-3, with D tentatively TRBD1 (6 bases). Trimming cost V 4 bases and J 5 bases, with 10 bases left between them. The germline V gene has CDR1 WNHNN and CDR2 SYGVQD (reference sequence). The CDR3 is made up of 13 amino acids. The CDR3, as DNA: TGCGCCAGCAGTGGACAGGTCCAAGATACGCAGTATTTT. Protein: CASSGQVQDTQYF.

The chain is built from TRBV7-8 and TRBJ2-7; 11 positions match TRBD1. Unmatched junction bases numbered 5, after V lost 0 bases and J lost 4 bases. Germline V gene data show CDR1 as SGHVS and CDR2 as FQNEAQ. The CDR3 extends over 16 amino acids. The CDR3 nucleotides are TGTGCCAGCAGCTTAGCTGTGGACAGGGGGCTGTACGAGCAGTACTTC. It is translated as CASSLAVDRGLYEQYF.

The V gene is TRBV5-1, the J gene TRBJ1-6; 11 nucleotides agree with TRBD1. The germline gives CDR1 SGHRS, CDR2 YFSETQ. The CDR3 extends over 16 amino acids. V lost 1 base to trimming and J lost 7 bases; unmatched junction nucleotides: 4. This chain's CDR3 is CASSLRTGGSNSPLHF. CDR3 coding DNA: TGCGCCAGCAGCTTGAGGACAGGGGGCTCCAATTCACCCCTCCACTTT.

In this sample, this clone turned up a few times. The chain is built from TRBV7-6 and TRBJ1-5, with D perhaps matching TRBD1 (6 bases). Between the trimmed V and J ends, which lost 5 bases and 2 bases, there was a span of 13 bases. CDR1 SGHVS and CDR2 FNYEAQ come from the germline V gene. The CDR3 consists of 15 residues. CDR3 DNA: TGTGCCAGCAGCAGCAGTCCAGGGGGCAATCAGCCCCAGCATTTT. Its protein is CASSSSPGGNQPQHF.

V usage is TRBV6-1 and J usage is TRBJ2-7, with 9 nucleotides matching TRBD1. Germline assignment: CDR1 MNHNS and CDR2 SASEGT. V dropped 11 bases and J dropped 4; count of bases not matched to a gene: 12. The CDR3 is made up of 14 amino acids. The CDR3 bases are TGTGCCTGCTTCACCGGACAGGGGACTTACGAGCAGTACTTC. Protein product: CACFTGQGTYEQYF.

This clone has just one count. The rearrangement links TRBV6-1 to TRBJ2-7, with 7 bases identical to TRBD1. CDR1 MNHNS and CDR2 SASEGT come from the germline V gene. V shed 7 bases and J 5 bases; nucleotides not matched to a gene: 11. The CDR3 runs to 14 residues. In DNA form, the CDR3 reads TGTGCCAGCACCCCGACAGGGCGGCTAGACGAGCAGTACTTC. This gives the protein CASTPTGRLDEQYF.

The chain uses TRBV27 and TRBJ2-7, with 8 bases fitting TRBD2. CDR3 length: 14 residues. After removal of 5 bases from V and 2 bases from J, the junction contained 5 bases not matched to a gene. Per the germline V gene, CDR1 is MNHEY and CDR2 is SMNVEV (reference sequence). CDR3 nucleotide sequence: TGTGCCAGCAGTCCCAGACTAGCGACCTACGAGCAGTACTTC. Protein sequence: CASSPRLATYEQYF.

The table lists this clone with a count of one. The V call is TRBV6-1, the J call TRBJ1-4; possibly TRBD1 for D (6 bases). Trimming cost V 3 bases and J 7 bases, with 9 bases left between them. CDR1 MNHNS and CDR2 SASEGT come from the germline V gene. The CDR3 loop spans 13 amino acids. CDR3 amino acids: CASSEAGVEKLFF. CDR3 coding DNA: TGTGCCAGCAGTGAGGCAGGGGTTGAAAAACTGTTTTTT.

The chain recombines TRBV6-6 with TRBJ1-6; D remains unclear. V dropped 3 bases and J dropped 7 bases, with 7 bases sitting between them. This CDR3 region has 13 residues. Germline V gives CDR1 MNHNY, CDR2 SVGAGI (reference sequence). The CDR3 loop is CASSYQMNSPLHF. In nucleotides, the CDR3 is TGTGCCAGCAGTTATCAAATGAATTCACCCCTCCACTTT.

The rearrangement uses TRBV4-3 and TRBJ2-7; 9 nucleotides match TRBD2. Losses at the gene ends were 1 base for V and 4 bases for J; bases not matched to a gene: 8. The CDR3 loop spans 16 amino acids. In germline, CDR1 is LGHNA, CDR2 YSLEER. CDR3 protein: CASSQAPGLALYEQYF. The CDR3 DNA sequence: TGCGCCAGCAGCCAAGCTCCGGGACTAGCTCTTTACGAGCAGTACTTC.

The chain couples TRBV6-6 to TRBJ2-2, with D possibly matching TRBD2 (7 bases). Germline-derived CDR1 and CDR2 are MNHNY and SVGAGI (reference sequence). CDR3 length: 15 residues. V shed 5 bases and J shed 3 bases, with 13 bases lying between them. The CDR3 spells CASSPQGRDTGELFF. CDR3 in DNA: TGTGCCAGCAGTCCCCAGGGGAGGGACACCGGGGAGCTGTTTTTT.

This clone was recorded a few times. V gene TRBV18 combines with J gene TRBJ1-2; perhaps TRBD1 as D (6 bases). The V end was cut by 2 bases, the J end by 3 bases, with 7 bases between. Germline CDR1 KGHSH, CDR2 LQKENI. This CDR3 region has 13 residues. For the CDR3, the DNA is TGTGCCAGCTCACCAGGGGGCCACTATGGCTACACCTTC. Its translation: CASSPGGHYGYTF.

The J gene is TRBJ2-5, the V gene TRBV2; tentative D call: TRBD1 (6 bases). This CDR3 has 15 amino acids. Trimming took off 6 bases at V and 2 bases at J, with 16 bases between the two ends. Germline CDR1 is SNHLY and CDR2 is FYNNEI. Written as DNA, the CDR3 is TGTGCCAGCAGCTTGGGGGCTCTAGGGCAAGAGACCCAGTACTTC. Encoded protein: CASSLGALGQETQYF.

This chain joins TRBV18 and TRBJ2-6; D remains ambiguous. CDR1 and CDR2 from the germline V gene are KGHSH and LQKENI. V was clipped by 6 bases and J by 2 bases, with 8 bases between them. This CDR3 contains 14 residues. CDR3: CASSPPTGANVLTF. The CDR3 nucleotides read TGTGCCAGCTCCCCCCCCACTGGGGCCAACGTCCTGACTTTC.

This sequence joins TRBV7-6 and TRBJ2-1, with D maybe TRBD1 (6 bases). CDR3 length equals 13 residues. V shed 5 bases and J shed 5 bases, with 10 bases lying between them. CDR1 and CDR2 from the germline V gene are SGHVS and FNYEAQ. The CDR3 loop is CASSLGTNNEQFF. The CDR3 bases are TGTGCCAGCAGCCTAGGGACAAACAATGAGCAGTTCTTC.

This chain connects TRBV2 to TRBJ1-2; tentatively, D is TRBD1 (5 bases). Trimming removed 5 bases from V and 0 bases from J, with 25 bases in between. The CDR3 is made up of 19 amino acids. The germline V gene encodes CDR1 SNHLY and CDR2 FYNNEI. Here the CDR3 reads CASSPDPRAPTGPNYGYTF. The CDR3 nucleotides read TGTGCCAGCAGTCCAGATCCCCGGGCCCCAACAGGTCCTAACTATGGCTACACCTTC. Combining the CDR3 with reference TRBV2 and TRBJ1-2 gives the whole variable domain EPEVTQTPSHQVTQMGQEVILRCVPISNHLYFYWYRQILGQKVEFLVSFYNNEISEKSEIFDDQFSVERPDGSNFTLKIRSTKLEDSAMYFCASSPDPRAPTGPNYGYTFGSGTRLTVV.

The rearrangement links TRBV7-2 to TRBJ2-5; unclear D gene. Germline CDR1 reads SGHTA; CDR2 reads FQGNSA. V was pared by 5 bases and J by 3 bases, with 10 bases between. The CDR3 consists of 13 residues. The DNA of the CDR3 is TGTGCCAGCAGCCCGGTGAGGAAAGAGACCCAGTACTTC. Amino acid sequence: CASSPVRKETQYF.

V usage is TRBV25-1 and J usage is TRBJ1-1; D gene unclear. Looked up from germline, CDR1 is MGHDK and CDR2 is SYGVNS. The germline V and J ends were trimmed by 0 bases and 4 bases, with 9 bases remaining between them. The CDR3 loop spans 14 amino acids. For the CDR3, the DNA is TGTGCCAGCAGTGAATATCCCGAGGGCACTGAAGCTTTCTTT. Residues: CASSEYPEGTEAFF.